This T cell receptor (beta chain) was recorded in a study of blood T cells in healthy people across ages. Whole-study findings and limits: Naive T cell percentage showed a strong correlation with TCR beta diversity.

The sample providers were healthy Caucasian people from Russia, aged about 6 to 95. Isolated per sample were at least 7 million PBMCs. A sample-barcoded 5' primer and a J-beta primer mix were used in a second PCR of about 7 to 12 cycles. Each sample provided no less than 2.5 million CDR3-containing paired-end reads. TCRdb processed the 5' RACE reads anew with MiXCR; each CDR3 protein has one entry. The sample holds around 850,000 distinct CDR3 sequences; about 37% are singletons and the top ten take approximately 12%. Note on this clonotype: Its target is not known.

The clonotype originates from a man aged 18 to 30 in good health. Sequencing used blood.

The CDR3 reads CASSFVQGSTDTQYF. CDR3 coding DNA: TGTGCCAGCAGCTTCGTTCAGGGTAGCACAGATACGCAGTATTTT. The rearrangement uses TRBV7-2 and TRBJ2-3; a weak D match, TRBD1 (5 bases). The CDR3 contains 15 residues. The V end lost 3 bases, the J end lost 0 bases, and 10 bases lay between the germline ends. In germline, CDR1 is SGHTA, CDR2 FQGNSA.